The sequence of this T cell receptor beta chain was determined in a study of blood T cell repertoires in COVID-19. Study overall: Both acute and convalescent COVID-19 samples were obtained from the United States, Italy and Spain. The cDNA or gDNA used as material had been derived from T cells, B-cell-depleted T cells, or PBMCs.

Germline CDR1 reads MNHEY; CDR2 reads SVGAGI. This CDR3 comprises 15 residues. Trimming removed 6 bases from V and 8 bases from J, with 20 bases in between. Source study methods: Cell counts per sample came from amplifying reference gene primers. TCRdb's copy holds only in-frame clones and misses some; the assay was immunoSEQ multiplex PCR. That table is the source of V, J and clone size, and D and trimming were worked out from the DNA. The table has some 260,000 clones, around nine tenths seen once. Seattle-derived patients entered the study during active infection and were followed longitudinally. The source is a woman in her seventies with COVID-19, enrolled during active disease. The specimen was peripheral blood. J is TRBJ2-1 and V is TRBV6-5; a weak D match, TRBD1 (5 bases). The CDR3: CASSTQGHGVDEQFF. For the CDR3, the DNA is TGTGCCAGCAGCACTCAGGGTCATGGAGTCGATGAGCAGTTCTTC.